A single count supports the clone carrying this TCR beta chain. Trimming took off 4 bases at V and 3 bases at J, with 13 bases between the two ends. CDR1 is SGHRS and CDR2 is YFSETQ in the germline V gene. The CDR3 loop spans 15 amino acids. Original data processing: How many nucleated cells were present was estimated from reference gene primer amplification. Profiling relied on immunoSEQ multiplex PCR, and the TCRdb table lists in-frame clones only, not all of them. The V and J calls and clone size were taken over from that table, and D and trimming were inferred from the DNA. This table holds around 120,000 clones, roughly 80% found once. These data come from a study of blood T cell repertoires in COVID-19. Turning to the study itself: Donors in the United States, Italy and Spain gave samples during acute or convalescent COVID-19. From T cells, B-cell-depleted T cells, or PBMCs came the material, which was cDNA or gDNA.

The TCR comes from an older man with acute or convalescent COVID-19. The V call is TRBV5-1, the J call TRBJ2-2, with D unclear. What was sequenced was peripheral blood. CDR3 in amino acids: CASSPDTPDTGELFF. The CDR3 DNA reads TGCGCCAGCAGCCCCGACACCCCGGACACCGGGGAGCTGTTTTTT. The full variable domain, with the rest looked up from reference TRBV5-1 and TRBJ2-2, is KAGVTQTPRYLIKTRGQQVTLSCSPISGHRSVSWYQQTPGQGLQFLFEYFSETQRNKGNFPGRFSGRQFSNSRSEMNVSTLELGDSALYLCASSPDTPDTGELFFGEGSRLTVL.